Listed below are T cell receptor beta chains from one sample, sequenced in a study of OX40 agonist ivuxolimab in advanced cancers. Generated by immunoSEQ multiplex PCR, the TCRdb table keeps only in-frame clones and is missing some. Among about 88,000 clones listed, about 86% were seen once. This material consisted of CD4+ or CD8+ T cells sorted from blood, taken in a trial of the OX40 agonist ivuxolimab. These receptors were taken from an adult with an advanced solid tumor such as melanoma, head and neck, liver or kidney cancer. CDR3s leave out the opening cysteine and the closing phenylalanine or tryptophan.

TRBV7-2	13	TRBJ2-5	ASSLGTGRVETQY
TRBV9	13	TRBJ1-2	ASSPQGVANYGYT
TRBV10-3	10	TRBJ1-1	AIRAPGSQAF
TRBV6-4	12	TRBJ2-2	ASSASGRSGELF
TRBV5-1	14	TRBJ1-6	ASSLRTGGAHSPLH
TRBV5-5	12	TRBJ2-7	ASSRGHLNYEQY
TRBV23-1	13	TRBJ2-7	ASSPRTGGPYEQY
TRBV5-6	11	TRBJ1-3	ASSFLSGNTIY
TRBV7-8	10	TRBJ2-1	ASSSAGVEQF
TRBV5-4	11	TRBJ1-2	ASSLAGIYGYT
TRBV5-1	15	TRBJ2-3	ASSLSAAGDPQDTQY
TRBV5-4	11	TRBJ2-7	ASSPEGRKLQY
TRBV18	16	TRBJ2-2	ASSPPGPPGASTGELF
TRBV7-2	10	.	ASSFPRYEQY
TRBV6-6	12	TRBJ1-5	ASSGQAGNQPQH
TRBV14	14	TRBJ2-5	ASSADSRGPVGTQY
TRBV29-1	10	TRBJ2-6	SVESGANVLT
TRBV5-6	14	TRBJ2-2	ASSFRAKAGTGELF
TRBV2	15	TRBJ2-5	ASSEARLAGGLETQY
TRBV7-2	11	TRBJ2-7	ASSLRGPYEQY
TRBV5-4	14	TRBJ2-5	ASSVLGRGDQETQY
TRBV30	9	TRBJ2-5	AWTVGRTQY
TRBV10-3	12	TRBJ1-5	AISEKQENQPQH
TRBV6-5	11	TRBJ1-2	ASSETGVDGYT
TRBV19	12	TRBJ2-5	ASRPDRAGETQY
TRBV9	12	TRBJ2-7	ASSVGPDPYEQY
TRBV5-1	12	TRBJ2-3	ASRGGPVTDTQY
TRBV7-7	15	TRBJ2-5	ASSLAGAGAGSGTQY
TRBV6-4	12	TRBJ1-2	ASSDSTRGLGYT
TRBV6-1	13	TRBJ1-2	ASSGSDAPTYGYT
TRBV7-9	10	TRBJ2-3	ASSLSTDTQY
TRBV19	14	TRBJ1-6	ASSDRRQGGNSPLH
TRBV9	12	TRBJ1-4	ASSAMFAGEKLF
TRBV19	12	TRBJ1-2	ASSIAFQENRYT